This TCR beta chain originates from a study of T cell repertoires in cytomegalovirus infection. Using its own MiXCR run on the reads, TCRdb lists one record per CDR3 protein. This table has around 500,000 distinct CDR3 sequences, approximately 40% appearing once. Trimming took 6 bases from V and 4 from J; bases not matched to a gene: 11. This CDR3 has 15 amino acids. Per germline, CDR1 MGHRA and CDR2 YSYEKL. As concerns this clonotype: The antigen is not known.

General observations from the study: Adding up the frequency of public TCR beta families identified people who carried CMV plus the relevant HLA. Across the ex vivo response, the dominant clonotypes were HLA-C-restricted CMV-specific TCR beta clonotypes.

V and J are TRBV4-1 and TRBJ1-1; 7 nucleotides agree with TRBD1. The input for sequencing was cultured PBMCs, taken from culture after CMV antigen stimulation. The TCR sequence derives from a human donor in good health (CMV status not recorded). Some clones in this sample may be carry-over from other donors' samples. The CDR3 region has the DNA TGCGCCAGCAGACGGGGGGGGACAGCGGGCACTGAAGCTTTCTTT. Its protein product is CASRRGGTAGTEAFF.